A single count supports the clone carrying this TCR beta chain. From germline, CDR1 is KGHDR and CDR2 SFDVKD. This CDR3 has 11 residues. V lost 4 bases, J lost 7 bases, and 3 bases lay in between. These data are taken from a study of CD8+CD57+ T cells in acquired aplastic anemia. All patients picked for sequencing had shown, by flow cytometry, an expansion of CD8+CD57+ cells. Both TCR beta VDJ combination and CDR3 sequence profiling were carried out. Genomic DNA was the template for this profiling. One entry per CDR3 protein, called by TCRdb with MiXCR from the reads. The sample lists under 200,000 distinct CDR3 sequences; around 50% were seen once.

Sequencing used sorted CD4+, CD8+, or CD8+CD57+ T cells (not recorded which) from PBMCs. The sequence was collected from a human donor with aplastic anemia. The V gene is TRBV24-1, the J gene TRBJ2-2, with no clear D. CDR3 sequence (DNA): TGTGCCACCAGTGACAGCGGGGAGCTGTTTTTT. Translating it yields CATSDSGELFF.